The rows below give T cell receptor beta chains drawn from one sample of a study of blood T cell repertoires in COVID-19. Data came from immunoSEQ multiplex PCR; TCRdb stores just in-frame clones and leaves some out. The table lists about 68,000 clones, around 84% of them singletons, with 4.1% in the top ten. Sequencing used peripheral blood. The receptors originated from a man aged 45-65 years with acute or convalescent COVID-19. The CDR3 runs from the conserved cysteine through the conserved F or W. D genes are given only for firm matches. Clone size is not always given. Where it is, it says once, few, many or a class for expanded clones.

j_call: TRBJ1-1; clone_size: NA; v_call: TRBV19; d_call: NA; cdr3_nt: TGTGCCAGTAGTATAGATCTGGGGCCTTACACTGAAGCTTTCTTT; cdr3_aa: CASSIDLGPYTEAFF
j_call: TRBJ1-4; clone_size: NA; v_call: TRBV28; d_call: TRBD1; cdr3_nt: TGTGCCAGCAGCTCGACAGGGGTAGGGGAAAAACTGTTTTTT; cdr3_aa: CASSSTGVGEKLFF
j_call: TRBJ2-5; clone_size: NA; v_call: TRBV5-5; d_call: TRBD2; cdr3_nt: TGTGCCAGCAGCTTGCTTAGCGGGAGCCACCAAGAGACCCAGTACTTC; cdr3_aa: CASSLLSGSHQETQYF
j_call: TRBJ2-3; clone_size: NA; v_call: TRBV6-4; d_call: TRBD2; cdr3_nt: TGTGCCAGCAGTGGGACTAGCGGGGGCACAGATACGCAGTATTTT; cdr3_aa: CASSGTSGGTDTQYF
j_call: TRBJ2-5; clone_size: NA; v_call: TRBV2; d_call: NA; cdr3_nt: TGTGCCATGCGGGACGTCCACCAAGAGACCCAGTACTTC; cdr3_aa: CAMRDVHQETQYF
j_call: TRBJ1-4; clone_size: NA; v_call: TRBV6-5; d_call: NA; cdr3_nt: TGTGCCAGCAGTTACCGGTCGGCAGGGCGGGAAAAACTGTTTTTT; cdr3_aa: CASSYRSAGREKLFF
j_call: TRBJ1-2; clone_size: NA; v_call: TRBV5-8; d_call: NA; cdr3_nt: TGTGCCAGCATACCGCCGGGACACCCGTTTGTTGGCTACACCTTC; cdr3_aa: CASIPPGHPFVGYTF
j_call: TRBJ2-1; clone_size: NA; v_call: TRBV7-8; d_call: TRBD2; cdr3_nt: TGTGCCAGCAGCCTGACTAGCGGGCTATACAATGAGCAGTTCTTC; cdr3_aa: CASSLTSGLYNEQFF
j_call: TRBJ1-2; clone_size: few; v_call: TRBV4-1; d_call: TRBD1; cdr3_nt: TGCGCCAGCAGCGGTTACCGGGACAGGGACTATGGCTACACCTTC; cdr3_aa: CASSGYRDRDYGYTF
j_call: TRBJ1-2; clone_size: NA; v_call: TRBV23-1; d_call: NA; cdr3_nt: TGCGCCAGCAGTCAACACTTTGGCTACACCTTC; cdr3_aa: CASSQHFGYTF
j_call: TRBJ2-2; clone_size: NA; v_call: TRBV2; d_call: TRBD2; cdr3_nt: TGTGCCAGCAAGACTAGCGGGTCCACCGGGGAGCTGTTTTTT; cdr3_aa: CASKTSGSTGELFF
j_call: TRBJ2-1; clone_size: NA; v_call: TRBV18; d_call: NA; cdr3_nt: TGTGCCAGCTCGTCGAACCGGGACAATGAGCAGTTCTTC; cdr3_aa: CASSSNRDNEQFF
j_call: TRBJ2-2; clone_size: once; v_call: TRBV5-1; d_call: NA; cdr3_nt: TGCGCCAGCAGCTTTGCGGACAGAAACACCGGGGAGCTGTTTTTT; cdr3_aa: CASSFADRNTGELFF
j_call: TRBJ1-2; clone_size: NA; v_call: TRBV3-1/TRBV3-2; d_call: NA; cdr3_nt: TGTGCCAGCAGTCACCGTACAGGGTTTAACTATGGCTACACCTTC; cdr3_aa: CASSHRTGFNYGYTF
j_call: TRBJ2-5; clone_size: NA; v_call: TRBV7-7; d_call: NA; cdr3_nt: TGTGCTAGCAGCTTAGTAGGGGGGGGCGCGGGTGAGACCCAGTACTTC; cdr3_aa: CASSLVGGGAGETQYF
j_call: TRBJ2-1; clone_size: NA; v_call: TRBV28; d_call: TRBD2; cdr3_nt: TGTGCCAGCAGTCCCATAGCGGGAGTACATGAGCAGTTCTTC; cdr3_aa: CASSPIAGVHEQFF
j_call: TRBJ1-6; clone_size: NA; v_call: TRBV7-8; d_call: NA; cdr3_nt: TGTGCCAGCAGCTCGGTCTATAATTCACCCCTCCACTTT; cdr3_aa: CASSSVYNSPLHF
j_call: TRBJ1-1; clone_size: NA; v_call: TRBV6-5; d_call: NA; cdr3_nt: TGTGCCAGCAGTCGACAGTGGAACACTGAAGCTTTCTTT; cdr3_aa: CASSRQWNTEAFF